The entry below gives a single TCR beta chain sequence along with its context. The data originate from a study of shared clonotypes between healthy human individuals. Naive CD8 isolation took CD45RO-negative cells positively selected for CCR7 and excluded terminally differentiated effector memory CD45RA+ cells. The table came from immunoSEQ multiplex PCR; TCRdb's copy has only in-frame clones and leaves some out. The table has over 2 million clones, about 95% seen once; the top ten hold 0.85% to 1.2%. The clonotype was recovered from a man aged 18 to 30 in good health. The sample consisted of naive CD8+ T cells sorted from blood.

The CDR3 DNA reads as TGTGCCAGCAGTTACTCACCCGTGGTACAAGAGACCCAGTACTTC. Translation: CASSYSPVVQETQYF. The rearrangement uses TRBV6-5 and TRBJ2-5; D uncertain. This CDR3 spans 15 amino acids. V was cut by 0 bases and J by 2 bases, with 10 bases left in between. Germline V gene data show CDR1 as MNHEY and CDR2 as SVGAGI.